This T cell receptor (beta chain) was sequenced for a study of brain T cells in children with intractable seizures. Study-level findings and limits: Absence of clones before surgery may stem from lower sequencing depth. HCMV serostatus was not known, and viral specificity came from CDR3 similarity only.

A remark on this clone: The antigen remains undetermined.

Libraries were prepared by immunoSEQ multiplex PCR; TCRdb keeps only in-frame clonotypes and omits some of them. The sample has just under 65,000 clones, 90% to 96% seen once. V dropped 4 bases and J dropped 0 bases, with 12 bases sitting between them. Germline CDR1 and CDR2: MNHEY and SMNVEV (reference sequence). This CDR3 is 16 amino acids long. Sequencing was limited to surgery cases with top T cell transcript signatures in brain tissue. Before surgery, patients took at least one anti-epileptic drug. This sequence was found in a boy under three years old with focal cortical dysplasia and intractable seizures. Here the sequenced sample was peripheral blood, taken at surgery. V is TRBV27 and J is TRBJ1-4; D gene ambiguous. The CDR3 region has the DNA TGTGCCAGCAGTTCACCTTCGGGGTCAACTAATGAAAAACTGTTTTTT. Translation gives CASSSPSGSTNEKLFF.